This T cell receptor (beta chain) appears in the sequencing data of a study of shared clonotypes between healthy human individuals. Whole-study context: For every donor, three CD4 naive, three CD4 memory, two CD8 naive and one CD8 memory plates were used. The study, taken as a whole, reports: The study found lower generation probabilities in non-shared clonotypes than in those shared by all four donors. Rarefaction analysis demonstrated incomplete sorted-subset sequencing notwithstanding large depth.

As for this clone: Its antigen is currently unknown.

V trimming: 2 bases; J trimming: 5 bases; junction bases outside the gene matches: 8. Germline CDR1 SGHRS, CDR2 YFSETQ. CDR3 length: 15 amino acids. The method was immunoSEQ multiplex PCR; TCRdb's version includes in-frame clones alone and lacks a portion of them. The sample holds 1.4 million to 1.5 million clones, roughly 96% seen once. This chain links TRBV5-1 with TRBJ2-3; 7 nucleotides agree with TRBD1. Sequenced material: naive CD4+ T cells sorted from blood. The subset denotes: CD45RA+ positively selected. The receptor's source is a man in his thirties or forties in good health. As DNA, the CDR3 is TGCGCCAGCAGCTTAACAGGGGACAAGGTAGATACGCAGTATTTT. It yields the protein CASSLTGDKVDTQYF.